Given below is one T cell receptor (beta chain) in context. The antigen is not known. TCRdb fed the RT-PCR reads into MiXCR, producing one record per CDR3 protein. This table has about 700,000 distinct CDR3 sequences, approximately 14% appearing once. This sample is part of a study of response to subunit inactivated influenza vaccine. General observations from the study: Each seasonal influenza vaccination recruits few new T cells, the authors suggested.

The TCR was taken from a man aged 50 to 60 who received an inactivated influenza vaccine. The specimen comprised PBMCs from blood, sampled around 14 days before vaccination.

As DNA, the CDR3 is TGTGCCACCAGCAGAGTAGGGGACGGCTATGGCTACACCTTC. Protein product: CATSRVGDGYGYTF. The chain recombines TRBV15 with TRBJ1-2, with D possibly matching TRBD1 (5 bases). This CDR3 is 14 amino acids long. Per germline, CDR1 LNHNV and CDR2 YYDKDF (reference sequence). V gave up 1 base and J gave up 4 bases, with 10 bases separating them.